Presented here are 23 T cell receptor beta chains from one specimen sequenced in a study of CXCR3-negative and CXCR3-positive naive CD8 T cells. TRB cDNA libraries were made by UMI-labeled 5' RACE. From its re-call of the 5' RACE reads, TCRdb lists each CDR3 protein once, without DNA. Reported are fewer than 95,000 distinct CDR3 sequences; the ten largest clones contain around 1.8%. Material for sequencing was naive CXCR3- CD8+ T cells from blood. Subset noted: CD45RO-CCR7+CD27+CD95- naive CD8+ T cells lacking CXCR3 (TNR3-). The receptor source for this set is a human donor in good health. Some clones in this sample may be carry-over from other donors' samples.

The chain carries TRBV21-1 and TRBJ1-5. TRBV21-1 is marked as a pseudogene. The CDR3 length is 16 residues. Here the CDR3 reads CASSPSRVYSNQPQHF.

The rearrangement uses TRBV6-6 and TRBJ1-1. Germline CDR1 MNHNY, CDR2 SVGAGI (reference sequence). The length of the CDR3 is 12 residues. The chain's CDR3 is CASNGVNTEAFF.

This chain uses TRBV13 with TRBJ2-5. Germline V CDR1 and CDR2: PRHDT, FYEKMQ (reference sequence). This CDR3 is 14 amino acids long. CDR3 sequence reads: CASSSDGARETQYF.

The chain uses TRBV29-1 and TRBJ2-7; the D call of TRBD2 rests on TCRdb alone, since no DNA is present to check it. Looked up from germline, CDR1 is SQVTM and CDR2 is ANQGSEA. The CDR3 is 16 amino acids. Here the CDR3 reads CSVEASRGSPYYEQYF.

This chain uses TRBV29-1 with TRBJ2-3. The CDR3 loop spans 11 amino acids. Germline V lookup: CDR1 SQVTM, CDR2 ANQGSEA. The CDR3 is CSVEGPDTQYF.

The V gene is TRBV3-1, the J gene TRBJ1-1; checking the TCRdb D call of TRBD1 is not possible without DNA. This CDR3 has 14 amino acids. CDR1 and CDR2 from the germline V gene are LGHDT and YNNKEL (reference sequence). This CDR3 reads CASSQDDLSTEAFF.

The J gene is TRBJ2-7, the V gene TRBV4-3. The length of the CDR3 is 14 residues. The germline V gene has CDR1 LGHNA and CDR2 YSLEER. CDR3: CASSQDAQSYEQYF.

V gene TRBV29-1 combines with J gene TRBJ2-2; the TCRdb D gene call, TRBD1, has no DNA to confirm it. Germline-derived CDR1 and CDR2 are SQVTM and ANQGSEA. This CDR3 spans 12 amino acids. CDR3 protein: CMGQGVTGELFF.

V and J are TRBV20-1 and TRBJ2-7; TCRdb's assignment of TRBD2 cannot be checked, as there is no DNA. The CDR3 spans 14 residues. In germline, CDR1 is DFQATT, CDR2 SNEGSKA (reference sequence). The CDR3 spells CSVPGGADFHEQYF.

The chain joins TRBV7-6 to TRBJ1-1; there is no DNA to check the TCRdb D call of TRBD1. Germline assignment: CDR1 SGHVS and CDR2 FNYEAQ. CDR3 length: 12 amino acids. This chain's CDR3 is CASSLIRGEAFF.

The chain recombines TRBV5-5 with TRBJ1-2; the D call from TCRdb, TRBD1, cannot be confirmed without DNA. CDR1 and CDR2 from the germline V gene are SGHKS and YYEKEE (reference sequence). The CDR3 is 14 amino acids. CDR3 region: CASSSQGTLLGYTF.

V usage is TRBV7-2 and J usage is TRBJ2-3; checking the TCRdb D call of TRBD2 is not possible without DNA. CDR1 and CDR2 from the germline V gene are SGHTA and FQGNSA. The CDR3 covers 15 residues. CDR3 region: CASSLGTRATDTQYF.

The rearrangement uses TRBV28 and TRBJ2-3; TCRdb lists TRBD1, though no DNA is available to test this call. CDR1 MDHEN and CDR2 SYDVKM come from the germline V gene. The length of the CDR3 is 15 residues. The CDR3 here is CASSLGGVSTDTQYF.

The V call is TRBV29-1, the J call TRBJ2-1; the D call from TCRdb, TRBD1, cannot be confirmed without DNA. The length of the CDR3 is 13 residues. Germline CDR1 and CDR2: SQVTM and ANQGSEA. The CDR3 is CSAGQGDGNEQFF.

The V and J genes are TRBV11-2 and TRBJ2-1; the D call from TCRdb, TRBD2, cannot be confirmed without DNA. There are 14 residues in the CDR3. Looked up from germline, CDR1 is SGHAT and CDR2 is FQNNGV. CDR3 in amino acids: CASSLDPSDNEQFF.

The genes are TRBV12-3 or TRBV12-4 and TRBJ2-2; TCRdb's D gene call, TRBD2, goes unchecked for lack of DNA. The CDR3 has 16 residues. The CDR3 protein is CASTTPVGGDTGELFF.

The V call is TRBV28, the J call TRBJ2-2. Germline V gene sequence: CDR1 MDHEN, CDR2 SYDVKM. This CDR3 has 13 amino acids. The CDR3 loop is CASSTGYTGELFF.

The gene calls are TRBV11-3 and TRBJ2-1; TCRdb calls TRBD2, which cannot be checked without DNA. Germline loops: CDR1 SGHNT, CDR2 YENEEA. The CDR3 totals 14 residues. The CDR3 loop is CASSLREAYNEQFF.

The CDR3 reads CSASFPGALSYEQYF. This sequence joins TRBV20-1 and TRBJ2-7; TCRdb lists TRBD1, though no DNA is available to test this call. The CDR3 consists of 15 residues. Germline CDR1 DFQATT, CDR2 SNEGSKA (reference sequence).

The rearrangement links TRBV28 to TRBJ2-1; TCRdb lists TRBD2, though no DNA is available to test this call. Germline loops: CDR1 MDHEN, CDR2 SYDVKM. The CDR3 is 17 residues long. The CDR3 loop reads CASSFLVQREYFNEQFF.

The chain carries TRBV11-2 and TRBJ2-7; without DNA, the TCRdb call of TRBD2 cannot be checked. The germline V gene has CDR1 SGHAT and CDR2 FQNNGV. The CDR3 is 15 amino acids. CDR3 loop: CASSLRTSGIYEQYF.

This chain connects TRBV5-1 to TRBJ2-1; the TRBD2 assignment by TCRdb is unverifiable without DNA. The CDR3 loop spans 16 amino acids. Germline V lookup: CDR1 SGHRS, CDR2 YFSETQ. CDR3 sequence: CASSLEGGGAYNEQFF. The full variable domain, its missing parts supplied by reference TRBV5-1 and TRBJ2-1, is KAGVTQTPRYLIKTRGQQVTLSCSPISGHRSVSWYQQTPGQGLQFLFEYFSETQRNKGNFPGRFSGRQFSNSRSEMNVSTLELGDSALYLCASSLEGGGAYNEQFFGPGTRLTVL.

The rearrangement joins TRBV6-5 to TRBJ2-1; with no DNA, the TCRdb D assignment of TRBD1 cannot be verified. Germline values: CDR1 MNHEY, CDR2 SVGAGI. This CDR3 comprises 12 residues. The CDR3 spells CAAGVSYNEQFF.